This TCR beta chain was recovered during a study of T cells after yellow fever vaccination. The wider study: Where fractions had low cell numbers, libraries were prepared from them with the SMART-Seq v4 Ultra Low Input RNA kit. Overall study results and limits: Post-booster reappearance was seen for most primary-vaccination clones (roughly 97% CD4, 75% to 90% CD8).

Comment on this clonotype: No antigen is known for it.

Each CDR3 protein is one row after TCRdb ran MiXCR on the 5' RACE reads. The sample shows just under 600,000 distinct CDR3 sequences, about 13% of them seen only once. V shed 1 base and J 2 bases; nucleotides not matched to a gene: 4. The CDR3 sequence is 17 residues long. The V call is TRBV12-3 or TRBV12-4, the J call TRBJ2-2; 10 bases map to TRBD2. The material was PBMCs, obtained on the day of the yellow fever booster vaccination. This receptor was obtained from a man in his thirties or forties who received the YFV17D yellow fever vaccine. The DNA of the CDR3 is TGTGCCAGCAGTTTAGTTGGACTAGCGGAAAACACCGGGGAGCTGTTTTTT. Its translation is CASSLVGLAENTGELFF.